The clone carrying this T cell receptor beta chain was seen repeatedly, ten times or more. TCRdb re-called the PCR reads via MiXCR. The repertoire has about 40,000 clones, approximately 20% of them found once; the top ten carry around 15%. This entry comes from a study of metastatic and nonmetastatic thyroid tumors. The CDR3 runs 13 residues. V lost 2 bases to trimming and J lost 11 bases; unmatched junction nucleotides: 8. The germline CDR1 and CDR2 sequences are SEHNR and FQNEAQ (reference sequence). All patients reached thyroid surgery having received no treatment beforehand. Sequencing input: tumor tissue. The TCR was taken from a female donor with papillary thyroid cancer or a benign thyroid nodule (not recorded which). Some clones in this sample may be carry-over from other donors' samples. This chain connects TRBV7-9 to TRBJ1-1; 7 bases are a match to TRBD1. The CDR3, as DNA: TGTGCCAGCAGCTTATATAACAGGGGACAGGCTTTCTTT. Protein: CASSLYNRGQAFF.